This T cell receptor beta chain emerged from a study of Ad26.COV2.S vaccination and SARS-CoV-2 variants. General study points: Those who received the vaccine showed greater spike-specific TCR breadth than those given placebo.

This CDR3 region has 10 residues. The ends were cut back, 7 bases at V and 8 bases at J, with 3 bases in the middle. Germline V gene sequence: CDR1 WNHNN, CDR2 SYGVQD (reference sequence). Repertoires were generated with immunoSEQ multiplex PCR, while TCRdb's copy carries only in-frame clones and drops some. This table has 300,000 to 350,000 clones, around 89% appearing once. In the case of this clone: Its target is not known.

The sample's treatment: about 20 received Ad26.COV2.S at low or high dose, single or two shots; about 5 received placebo; per-sample allocation not given. The samples date from day 63 after the first vaccine or placebo injection. This sequence originates from a person aged 18-60 years who received the Ad26.COV2.S COVID-19 vaccine or a placebo. The sample was peripheral blood, taken in a trial of Ad26.COV2.S vaccine versus placebo. The genes are TRBV10-1 and TRBJ2-6; D not certain. CDR3 loop: CASTPNVLTF. The DNA for the CDR3 is TGCGCCAGCACCCCCAACGTCCTGACTTTC.